The 21 T cell receptor beta chains presented below share a single source sample, sequenced in a study of graft-versus-host responses after intestinal transplantation. Antigen specificity for these receptors is unknown. Assay used: immunoSEQ multiplex PCR; TCRdb lists only in-frame clones, some missing. The sample lists around 71,000 clones; approximately 93% were seen once. Sequences were derived from unstimulated CD8+ T cells sorted from spleen or lymph node cells, sampled before intestinal transplant. Receptors originate from a human donor who received an intestinal transplant.

The gene calls are TRBV5-6 and TRBJ2-3; maybe TRBD2 (5 bases). The length of the CDR3 is 12 residues. Germline loops: CDR1 SGHDT, CDR2 YYEEEE. Trimming took 7 bases from V and 9 from J, leaving 15 bases between them. The CDR3 DNA sequence: TGTGCCAGCCGCGGGCCTGGATTGACGCAGTATTTT. This encodes CASRGPGLTQYF.

In DNA form, the CDR3 reads TGTGCCAGCAGCCCAAGGGGGAGGCCCCTCCTCAATCAGCCCCAGCATTTT. Translating gives CASSPRGRPLLNQPQHF. The genes are TRBV7-9 and TRBJ1-5, with a weak D call TRBD1 (6 bases). The CDR3 runs 17 residues. The germline gives CDR1 SEHNR, CDR2 FQNEAQ (reference sequence). V was pared by 5 bases and J by 3 bases, with 20 bases between.

The CDR3 protein is CASTLTGYGGDEQFF. CDR3 coding DNA: TGTGCCAGTACTTTGACAGGGTATGGGGGGGATGAGCAGTTCTTC. The J gene is TRBJ2-1, the V gene TRBV19, with D tentatively TRBD1 or TRBD2 (7 bases each). V lost 7 bases and J 8 bases, leaving 21 bases between the germline ends. The CDR3 is 15 residues long. CDR1 and CDR2 (germline): LNHDA, SQIVND (reference sequence). Looking up the rest from reference TRBV19 and TRBJ2-1 gives the full variable domain: DGGITQSPKYLFRKEGQNVTLSCEQNLNHDAMYWYRQDPGQGLRLIYYSQIVNDFQKGDIAEGYSVSREKKESFPLTVTSAQKNPTAFYLCASTLTGYGGDEQFFGPGTRLTVL.

This rearrangement joins TRBV7-9 to TRBJ1-1; D is unclear. Trimming pared 7 bases from V and 1 base from J, leaving 7 bases between. CDR3 length equals 12 residues. Germline CDR1 SEHNR, CDR2 FQNEAQ (reference sequence). For the CDR3, the DNA is TGTGCCAGCATTACAGCGAACACTGAAGCTTTCTTT. Amino acids: CASITANTEAFF.

This clone was recorded only once. V and J are TRBV29-1 and TRBJ1-2; maybe TRBD1 (5 bases). This CDR3 spans 14 amino acids. Trimming took 0 bases from V and 4 from J, leaving 12 bases between them. Germline V gives CDR1 SQVTM, CDR2 ANQGSEA. DNA for the CDR3: TGCAGCGTTGAAGAGAGGGGTAGGACCTATGGCTACACCTTC. As protein: CSVEERGRTYGYTF. The whole variable domain, filled in from reference TRBV29-1 and TRBJ1-2, reads SAVISQKPSRDICQRGTSLTIQCQVDSQVTMMFWYRQQPGQSLTLIATANQGSEATYESGFVIDKFPISRPNLTFSTLTVSNMSPEDSSIYLCSVEERGRTYGYTFGSGTRLTVV.

The chain employs TRBV7-6 and TRBJ2-7, with 11 bases identical to TRBD1. CDR3 length: 15 amino acids. V trimming: 4 bases; J trimming: 3 bases; junction bases outside the gene matches: 5. Germline V gene lookup returns CDR1 SGHVS and CDR2 FNYEAQ. This chain's CDR3 is CASSWGTGGFYEQYF. The CDR3 DNA follows: TGTGCCAGCAGCTGGGGGACAGGGGGATTCTACGAGCAGTACTTC.

Here the CDR3 reads CASSVDSRNEKLFF. The CDR3 DNA is TGTGCCAGCAGCGTAGATAGTCGAAATGAAAAACTGTTTTTT. The chain joins TRBV9 to TRBJ1-4; D gene ambiguous. The germline V and J ends were trimmed by 0 bases and 5 bases, with 8 bases remaining between them. The CDR3 sequence is 14 residues long. CDR1 SGDLS and CDR2 YYNGEE come from the germline V gene.

The CDR3 coding sequence is TGTGCCAGCAGCGTAGGGAGTGGGACTAACTATGGCTACACCTTC. Translation: CASSVGSGTNYGYTF. The gene calls are TRBV9 and TRBJ1-2; D call uncertain. The CDR3 runs to 15 residues. Trimming removed 0 bases at V and 0 bases at J, with 9 bases between. The germline V gene encodes CDR1 SGDLS and CDR2 YYNGEE.

The chain combines TRBV28 with TRBJ1-2; 7 bases map to TRBD1. CDR3 length: 13 amino acids. CDR1 and CDR2 (germline): MDHEN, SYDVKM. The J segment lost 4 bases and the V segment lost 7 bases, leaving 6 bases of the junction unmatched. The CDR3 DNA reads as TGTGCCAGCAACGGACAGGTGATCTATGGCTACACCTTC. This codes for CASNGQVIYGYTF.

This rearrangement joins TRBV5-8 to TRBJ1-1; 7 bases line up with TRBD1. The germline gives CDR1 SGHTS, CDR2 YDEGEE. CDR3 length: 14 amino acids. The ends lost 5 bases at V and 4 bases at J; junction bases unmatched: 8. CDR3 sequence (DNA): TGTGCCAGCAGTCGACGGCAGGGGGTCACTGAAGCTTTCTTT. This translates into CASSRRQGVTEAFF.

The rearrangement uses TRBV7-9 and TRBJ2-1; D might be TRBD1 or TRBD2, each matching 5 bases. The V and J ends lost 5 bases and 10 bases respectively, with 24 bases between them. Looked up from germline, CDR1 is SEHNR and CDR2 is FQNEAQ (reference sequence). The CDR3 contains 16 residues. The CDR3 bases are TGTGCCAGCAGCGGGGAGACAGAGTTAAAATTGTTCGAGCAGTTCTTC. Its protein is CASSGETELKLFEQFF.

The chain recombines TRBV11-2 with TRBJ2-1; 10 bases match TRBD1. Germline V gives CDR1 SGHAT, CDR2 FQNNGV. The CDR3 sequence is 15 residues long. Trimming at V came to 3 bases and at J to 3 bases, leaving 2 bases not matched to a gene. The CDR3 spells CASSLGTGVYNEQFF. The CDR3 nucleotides read TGTGCCAGCAGCTTGGGGACAGGGGTCTACAATGAGCAGTTCTTC. Based on the CDR3 plus reference TRBV11-2 and TRBJ2-1, the full variable domain is EAGVAQSPRYKIIEKRQSVAFWCNPISGHATLYWYQQILGQGPKLLIQFQNNGVVDDSQLPKDRFSAERLKGVDSTLKIQPAKLEDSAVYLCASSLGTGVYNEQFFGPGTRLTVL.

CDR3 region: CASSLGRWREGTDTQYF. The CDR3 bases are TGTGCCAGCAGTTTGGGAAGGTGGCGGGAGGGCACAGATACGCAGTATTTT. The rearrangement joins TRBV28 to TRBJ2-3; 8 nucleotides agree with TRBD2. V trimming: 3 bases; J trimming: 1 base; junction bases outside the gene matches: 9. Germline CDR1 and CDR2: MDHEN and SYDVKM. The CDR3 spans 17 residues.

V is TRBV27 and J is TRBJ1-5; D is unresolved. V was trimmed by 2 bases and J by 4 bases, leaving 6 bases between them. Germline V gene data show CDR1 as MNHEY and CDR2 as SMNVEV (reference sequence). This CDR3 contains 13 residues. Written as DNA, the CDR3 is TGTGCCAGCAGTTTAACAAGAAATCAGCCCCAGCATTTT. Its protein product is CASSLTRNQPQHF.

This rearrangement joins TRBV27 to TRBJ2-5; the match to TRBD1 covers 8 bases. The end of the DNA is better explained by TRBJ2-7, so the J call may be wrong. CDR1 is MNHEY, CDR2 SMNVEV, per germline (reference sequence). CDR3 size: 14 residues. CDR3 DNA sequence: TGTGCCAGCAGTCCCGACAGGGGAATCAGCGAGCAGTACTTC. Protein sequence: CASSPDRGISEQYF.

DNA of the CDR3: TGTGCCAGCAGCTTATTTCAGAACTACGAGCAGTACTTC. It is translated as CASSLFQNYEQYF. The rearrangement uses TRBV7-9 and TRBJ2-7, with D uncertain. V was shortened by 2 bases and J by 3 bases, with 8 bases between the two germline ends. This CDR3 contains 13 residues. The germline gives CDR1 SEHNR, CDR2 FQNEAQ (reference sequence).

The chain carries TRBV4-1 and TRBJ2-7; TRBD1 aligns across 10 bases. The V gene end was trimmed by 3 bases and the J gene end by 5 bases; junction bases not matched to a gene: 7. Germline V gives CDR1 MGHRA, CDR2 YSYEKL. The CDR3 contains 15 residues. CDR3 sequence (DNA): TGCGCCAGCAGCCACCCGGGACAGGGGCGTAACGAGCAGTACTTC. Translating it yields CASSHPGQGRNEQYF.

V usage is TRBV9 and J usage is TRBJ2-1; 8 bases are a match to TRBD1. J was trimmed by 4 bases and V by 3 bases; bases with no gene match: 6. From germline, CDR1 is SGDLS and CDR2 YYNGEE. This CDR3 spans 15 amino acids. CDR3 coding DNA: TGTGCCAGCAGCGCGACAGGGGCTCCTTACAATGAGCAGTTCTTC. Protein: CASSATGAPYNEQFF.

This chain links TRBV7-9 with TRBJ2-1; possible D gene TRBD2, 8 bases. Per germline, CDR1 SEHNR and CDR2 FQNEAQ (reference sequence). CDR3 size: 18 residues. The ends were cut back, 1 base at V and 4 bases at J, with 20 bases in the middle. The CDR3 loop reads CASSLGVAGQPGYNEQFF. CDR3 DNA sequence: TGTGCCAGCAGCTTAGGGGTAGCGGGACAGCCGGGGTACAATGAGCAGTTCTTC.

Concerning this clone itself: The sample has other DNA sequences that encode this CDR3 too. The CDR3 region is CASRLLPGRNTEAFF. CDR3 DNA sequence: TGTGCAAGTCGCTTGCTACCGGGACGGAACACTGAAGCTTTCTTT. This sequence joins TRBV12-2 and TRBJ1-1. TRBV12-2 is tagged as a pseudogene. This CDR3 is built from 15 residues.

The chain employs TRBV14 and TRBJ2-1, with 12 nucleotides matching TRBD2. Germline V gene data show CDR1 as SGHDN and CDR2 as FVKESK. After removal of 6 bases from V and 4 bases from J, the junction contained 13 bases not matched to a gene. This CDR3 has 18 amino acids. In nucleotides, the CDR3 is TGTGCCAGCAGGAGAGGACTAGCGGGAAGCGGGGCTTACAATGAGCAGTTCTTC. This sequence encodes CASRRGLAGSGAYNEQFF. Full variable domain (remainder filled in from reference TRBV14 and TRBJ2-1): EAGVTQFPSHSVIEKGQTVTLRCDPISGHDNLYWYRRVMGKEIKFLLHFVKESKQDESGMPNNRFLAERTGGTYSTLKVQPAELEDSGVYFCASRRGLAGSGAYNEQFFGPGTRLTVL.